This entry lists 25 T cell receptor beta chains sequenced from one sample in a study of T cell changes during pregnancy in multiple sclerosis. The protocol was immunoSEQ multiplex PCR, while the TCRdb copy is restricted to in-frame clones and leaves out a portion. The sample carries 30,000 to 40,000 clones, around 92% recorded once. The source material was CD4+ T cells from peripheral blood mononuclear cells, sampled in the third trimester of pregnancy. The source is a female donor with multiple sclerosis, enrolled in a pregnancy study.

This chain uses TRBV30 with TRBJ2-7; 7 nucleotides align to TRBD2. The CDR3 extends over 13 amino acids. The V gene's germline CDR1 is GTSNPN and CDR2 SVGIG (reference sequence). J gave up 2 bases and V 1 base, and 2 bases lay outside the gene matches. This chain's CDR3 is CAWSEAGPYEQYF. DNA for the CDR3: TGTGCCTGGAGTGAAGCGGGGCCCTACGAGCAGTACTTC.

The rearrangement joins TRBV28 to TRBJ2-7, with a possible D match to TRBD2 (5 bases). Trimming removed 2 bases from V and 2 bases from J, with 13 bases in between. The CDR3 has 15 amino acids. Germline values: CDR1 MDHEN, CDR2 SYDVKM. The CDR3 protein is CASSLTGGRTYEQYF. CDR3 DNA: TGTGCCAGCAGTTTAACGGGCGGGCGGACCTACGAGCAGTACTTC.

CDR3 in amino acids: CASSPDLLPRGFSYEQYF. CDR3 DNA sequence: TGTGCCAGCAGCCCCGACTTATTACCCCGGGGATTTAGCTACGAGCAGTACTTC. The chain recombines TRBV5-4 with TRBJ2-7; a weak D match, TRBD2 (5 bases). CDR1 and CDR2 (germline): SGHNT, YYREEE (reference sequence). V shed 4 bases and J shed 3 bases, with 26 bases lying between them. The CDR3 loop spans 18 amino acids.

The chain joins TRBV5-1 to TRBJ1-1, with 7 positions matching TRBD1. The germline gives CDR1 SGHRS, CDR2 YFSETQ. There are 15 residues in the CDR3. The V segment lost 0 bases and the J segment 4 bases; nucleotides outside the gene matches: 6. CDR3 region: CASSLEGALGTEAFF. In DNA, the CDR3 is TGCGCCAGCAGCTTGGAGGGGGCTTTGGGCACTGAAGCTTTCTTT. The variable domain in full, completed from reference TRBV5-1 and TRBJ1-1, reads KAGVTQTPRYLIKTRGQQVTLSCSPISGHRSVSWYQQTPGQGLQFLFEYFSETQRNKGNFPGRFSGRQFSNSRSEMNVSTLELGDSALYLCASSLEGALGTEAFFGQGTRLTVV.

As DNA, the CDR3 is TGTGCCAGCAGGAGATTAGCGGAGAAACACAATGAGCAGTTCTTC. Translation: CASRRLAEKHNEQFF. The genes are TRBV6-1 and TRBJ2-1; possible D gene TRBD2, 6 bases. This CDR3 is built from 15 residues. V dropped 6 bases and J dropped 5 bases, with 17 bases sitting between them. Germline CDR1 is MNHNS and CDR2 is SASEGT.

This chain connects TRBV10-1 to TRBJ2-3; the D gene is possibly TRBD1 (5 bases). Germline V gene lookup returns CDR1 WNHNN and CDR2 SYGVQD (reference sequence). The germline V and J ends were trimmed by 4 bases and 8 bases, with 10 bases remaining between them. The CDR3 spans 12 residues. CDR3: CASSGGAGTQYF. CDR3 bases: TGCGCCAGCAGTGGGGGCGCAGGTACGCAGTATTTT.

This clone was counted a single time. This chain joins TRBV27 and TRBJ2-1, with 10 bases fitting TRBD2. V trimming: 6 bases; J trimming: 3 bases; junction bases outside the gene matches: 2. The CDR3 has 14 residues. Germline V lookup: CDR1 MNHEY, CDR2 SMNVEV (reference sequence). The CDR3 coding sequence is TGTGCCAGCAGAGGACTAGCGGACTACAATGAGCAGTTCTTC. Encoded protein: CASRGLADYNEQFF.

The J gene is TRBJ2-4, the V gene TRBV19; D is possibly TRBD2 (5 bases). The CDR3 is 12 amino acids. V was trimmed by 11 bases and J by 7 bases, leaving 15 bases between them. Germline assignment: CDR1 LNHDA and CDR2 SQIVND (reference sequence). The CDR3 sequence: CASGGAGNIQYF. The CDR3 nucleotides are TGTGCCTCCGGAGGCGCCGGGAACATTCAGTACTTC.

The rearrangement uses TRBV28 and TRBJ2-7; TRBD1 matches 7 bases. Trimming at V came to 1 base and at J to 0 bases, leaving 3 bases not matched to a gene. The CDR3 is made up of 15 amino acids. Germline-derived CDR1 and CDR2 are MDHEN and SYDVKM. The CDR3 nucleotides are TGTGCCAGCAGTTTATTGACAGGGTCCTCCTACGAGCAGTACTTC. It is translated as CASSLLTGSSYEQYF.

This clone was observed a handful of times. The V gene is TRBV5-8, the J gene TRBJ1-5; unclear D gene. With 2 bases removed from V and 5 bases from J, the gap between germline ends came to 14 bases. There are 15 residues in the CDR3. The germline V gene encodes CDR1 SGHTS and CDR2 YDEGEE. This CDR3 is CASSLEGGSDQPQHF. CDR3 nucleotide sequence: TGTGCCAGCAGCTTAGAGGGAGGCAGTGATCAGCCCCAGCATTTT.

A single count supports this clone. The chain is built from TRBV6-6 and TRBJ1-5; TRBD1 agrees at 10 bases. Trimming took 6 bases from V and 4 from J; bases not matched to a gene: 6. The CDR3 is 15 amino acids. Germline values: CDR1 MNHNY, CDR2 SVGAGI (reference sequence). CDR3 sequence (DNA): TGTGCCAGCAGGCGCGGGACAGGGGATAATCAGCCCCAGCATTTT. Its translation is CASRRGTGDNQPQHF.

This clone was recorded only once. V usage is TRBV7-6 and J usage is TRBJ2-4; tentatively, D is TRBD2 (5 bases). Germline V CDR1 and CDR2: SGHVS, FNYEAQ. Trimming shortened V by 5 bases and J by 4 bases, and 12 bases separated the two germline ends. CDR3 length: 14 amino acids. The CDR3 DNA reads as TGTGCCAGCAGCCCAATCCGGGGAAAAAACATTCAGTACTTC. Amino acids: CASSPIRGKNIQYF.

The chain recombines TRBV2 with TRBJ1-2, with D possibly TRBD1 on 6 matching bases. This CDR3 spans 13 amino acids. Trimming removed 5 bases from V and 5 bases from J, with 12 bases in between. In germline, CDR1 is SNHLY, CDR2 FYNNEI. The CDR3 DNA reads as TGTGCCAGCAGTCCGGACAGCTATTATGGCTACACCTTC. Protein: CASSPDSYYGYTF.

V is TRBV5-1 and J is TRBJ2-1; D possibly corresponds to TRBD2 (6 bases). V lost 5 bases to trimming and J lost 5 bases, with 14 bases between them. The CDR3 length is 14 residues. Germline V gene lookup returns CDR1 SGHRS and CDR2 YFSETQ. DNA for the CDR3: TGCGCCAGCAGTCGGGACTCTTCGGACAATGAGCAGTTCTTC. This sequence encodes CASSRDSSDNEQFF.

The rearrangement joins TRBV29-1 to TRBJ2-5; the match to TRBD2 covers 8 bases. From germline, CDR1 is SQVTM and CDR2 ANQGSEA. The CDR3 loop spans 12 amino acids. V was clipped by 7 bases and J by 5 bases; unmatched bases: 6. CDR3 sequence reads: CSARGGDETQYF. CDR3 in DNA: TGCAGCGCACGGGGGGGCGATGAGACCCAGTACTTC.

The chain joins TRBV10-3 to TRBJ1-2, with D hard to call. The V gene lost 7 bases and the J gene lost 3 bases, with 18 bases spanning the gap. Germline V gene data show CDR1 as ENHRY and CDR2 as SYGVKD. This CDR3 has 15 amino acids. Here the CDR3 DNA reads TGTGCCATCAACTCGGCCCCAGGCGGGGACTATGGCTACACCTTC. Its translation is CAINSAPGGDYGYTF.

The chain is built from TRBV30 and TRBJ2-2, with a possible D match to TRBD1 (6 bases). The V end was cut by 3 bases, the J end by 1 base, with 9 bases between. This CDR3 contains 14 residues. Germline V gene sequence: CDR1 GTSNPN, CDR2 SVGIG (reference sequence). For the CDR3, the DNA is TGTGCCTGGAGGTGGGGACAGAACACCGGGGAGCTGTTTTTT. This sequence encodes CAWRWGQNTGELFF.

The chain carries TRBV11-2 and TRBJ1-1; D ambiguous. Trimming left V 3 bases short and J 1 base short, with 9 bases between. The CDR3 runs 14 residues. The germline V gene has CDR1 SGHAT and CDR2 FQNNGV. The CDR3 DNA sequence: TGTGCCAGCAGCTTCCAGGTTTCGAACACTGAAGCTTTCTTT. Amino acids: CASSFQVSNTEAFF. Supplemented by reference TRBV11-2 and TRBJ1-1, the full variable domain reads EAGVAQSPRYKIIEKRQSVAFWCNPISGHATLYWYQQILGQGPKLLIQFQNNGVVDDSQLPKDRFSAERLKGVDSTLKIQPAKLEDSAVYLCASSFQVSNTEAFFGQGTRLTVV.

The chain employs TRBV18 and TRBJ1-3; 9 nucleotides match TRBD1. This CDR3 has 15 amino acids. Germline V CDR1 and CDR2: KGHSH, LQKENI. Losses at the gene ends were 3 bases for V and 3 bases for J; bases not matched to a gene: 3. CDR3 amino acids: CASSPWTGVGNTIYF. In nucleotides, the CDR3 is TGTGCCAGCTCACCCTGGACAGGGGTTGGAAACACCATATATTTT. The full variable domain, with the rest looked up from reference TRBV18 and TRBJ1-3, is NAGVMQNPRHLVRRRGQEARLRCSPMKGHSHVYWYRQLPEEGLKFMVYLQKENIIDESGMPKERFSAEFPKEGPSILRIQQVVRGDSAAYFCASSPWTGVGNTIYFGEGSWLTVV.

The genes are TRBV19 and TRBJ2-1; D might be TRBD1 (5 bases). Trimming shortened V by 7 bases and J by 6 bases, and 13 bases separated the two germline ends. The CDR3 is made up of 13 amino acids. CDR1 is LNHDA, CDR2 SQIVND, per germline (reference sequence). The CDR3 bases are TGTGCCAGTATGGGGCCGTCCCCCAATGAGCAGTTCTTC. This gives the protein CASMGPSPNEQFF.

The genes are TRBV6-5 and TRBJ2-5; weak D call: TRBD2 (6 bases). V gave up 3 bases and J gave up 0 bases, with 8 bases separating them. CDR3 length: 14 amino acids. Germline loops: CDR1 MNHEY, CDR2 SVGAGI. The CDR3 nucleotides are TGTGCCAGCAGTTATAGGGACTACCAAGAGACCCAGTACTTC. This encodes CASSYRDYQETQYF.

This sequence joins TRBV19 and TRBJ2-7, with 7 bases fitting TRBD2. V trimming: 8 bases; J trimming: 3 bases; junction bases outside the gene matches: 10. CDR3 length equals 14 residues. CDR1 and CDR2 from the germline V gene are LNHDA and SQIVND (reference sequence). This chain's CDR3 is CASQDTTSSYEQYF. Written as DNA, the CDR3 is TGTGCCAGTCAAGACACGACTAGCAGCTACGAGCAGTACTTC.

The CDR3 DNA is TGTGCCAGTCGGACAGGGGTGAACACTGAAGCTTTCTTT. Translation gives CASRTGVNTEAFF. The chain joins TRBV5-6 to TRBJ1-1; 9 positions match TRBD1. Germline assignment: CDR1 SGHDT and CDR2 YYEEEE. The CDR3 is 13 amino acids. V dropped 8 bases and J dropped 0; count of bases not matched to a gene: 2.

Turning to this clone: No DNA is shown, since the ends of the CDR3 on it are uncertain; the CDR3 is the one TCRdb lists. This CDR3 is CASSLVAFGTSGQLLF. The chain carries TRBV5-5 and TRBJ2-1; the table's D call TRBD2 went unverified against the DNA. The CDR3 totals 16 residues, both ends included. CDR1 is SGHKS, CDR2 YYEKEE, per germline (reference sequence).

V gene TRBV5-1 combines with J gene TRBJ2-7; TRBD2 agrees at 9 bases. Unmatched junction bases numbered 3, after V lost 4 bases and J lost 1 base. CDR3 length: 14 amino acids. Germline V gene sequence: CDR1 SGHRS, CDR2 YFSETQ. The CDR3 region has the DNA TGCGCCAGCAGCCCTAGCGGGGAATCCTACGAGCAGTACTTC. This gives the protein CASSPSGESYEQYF.